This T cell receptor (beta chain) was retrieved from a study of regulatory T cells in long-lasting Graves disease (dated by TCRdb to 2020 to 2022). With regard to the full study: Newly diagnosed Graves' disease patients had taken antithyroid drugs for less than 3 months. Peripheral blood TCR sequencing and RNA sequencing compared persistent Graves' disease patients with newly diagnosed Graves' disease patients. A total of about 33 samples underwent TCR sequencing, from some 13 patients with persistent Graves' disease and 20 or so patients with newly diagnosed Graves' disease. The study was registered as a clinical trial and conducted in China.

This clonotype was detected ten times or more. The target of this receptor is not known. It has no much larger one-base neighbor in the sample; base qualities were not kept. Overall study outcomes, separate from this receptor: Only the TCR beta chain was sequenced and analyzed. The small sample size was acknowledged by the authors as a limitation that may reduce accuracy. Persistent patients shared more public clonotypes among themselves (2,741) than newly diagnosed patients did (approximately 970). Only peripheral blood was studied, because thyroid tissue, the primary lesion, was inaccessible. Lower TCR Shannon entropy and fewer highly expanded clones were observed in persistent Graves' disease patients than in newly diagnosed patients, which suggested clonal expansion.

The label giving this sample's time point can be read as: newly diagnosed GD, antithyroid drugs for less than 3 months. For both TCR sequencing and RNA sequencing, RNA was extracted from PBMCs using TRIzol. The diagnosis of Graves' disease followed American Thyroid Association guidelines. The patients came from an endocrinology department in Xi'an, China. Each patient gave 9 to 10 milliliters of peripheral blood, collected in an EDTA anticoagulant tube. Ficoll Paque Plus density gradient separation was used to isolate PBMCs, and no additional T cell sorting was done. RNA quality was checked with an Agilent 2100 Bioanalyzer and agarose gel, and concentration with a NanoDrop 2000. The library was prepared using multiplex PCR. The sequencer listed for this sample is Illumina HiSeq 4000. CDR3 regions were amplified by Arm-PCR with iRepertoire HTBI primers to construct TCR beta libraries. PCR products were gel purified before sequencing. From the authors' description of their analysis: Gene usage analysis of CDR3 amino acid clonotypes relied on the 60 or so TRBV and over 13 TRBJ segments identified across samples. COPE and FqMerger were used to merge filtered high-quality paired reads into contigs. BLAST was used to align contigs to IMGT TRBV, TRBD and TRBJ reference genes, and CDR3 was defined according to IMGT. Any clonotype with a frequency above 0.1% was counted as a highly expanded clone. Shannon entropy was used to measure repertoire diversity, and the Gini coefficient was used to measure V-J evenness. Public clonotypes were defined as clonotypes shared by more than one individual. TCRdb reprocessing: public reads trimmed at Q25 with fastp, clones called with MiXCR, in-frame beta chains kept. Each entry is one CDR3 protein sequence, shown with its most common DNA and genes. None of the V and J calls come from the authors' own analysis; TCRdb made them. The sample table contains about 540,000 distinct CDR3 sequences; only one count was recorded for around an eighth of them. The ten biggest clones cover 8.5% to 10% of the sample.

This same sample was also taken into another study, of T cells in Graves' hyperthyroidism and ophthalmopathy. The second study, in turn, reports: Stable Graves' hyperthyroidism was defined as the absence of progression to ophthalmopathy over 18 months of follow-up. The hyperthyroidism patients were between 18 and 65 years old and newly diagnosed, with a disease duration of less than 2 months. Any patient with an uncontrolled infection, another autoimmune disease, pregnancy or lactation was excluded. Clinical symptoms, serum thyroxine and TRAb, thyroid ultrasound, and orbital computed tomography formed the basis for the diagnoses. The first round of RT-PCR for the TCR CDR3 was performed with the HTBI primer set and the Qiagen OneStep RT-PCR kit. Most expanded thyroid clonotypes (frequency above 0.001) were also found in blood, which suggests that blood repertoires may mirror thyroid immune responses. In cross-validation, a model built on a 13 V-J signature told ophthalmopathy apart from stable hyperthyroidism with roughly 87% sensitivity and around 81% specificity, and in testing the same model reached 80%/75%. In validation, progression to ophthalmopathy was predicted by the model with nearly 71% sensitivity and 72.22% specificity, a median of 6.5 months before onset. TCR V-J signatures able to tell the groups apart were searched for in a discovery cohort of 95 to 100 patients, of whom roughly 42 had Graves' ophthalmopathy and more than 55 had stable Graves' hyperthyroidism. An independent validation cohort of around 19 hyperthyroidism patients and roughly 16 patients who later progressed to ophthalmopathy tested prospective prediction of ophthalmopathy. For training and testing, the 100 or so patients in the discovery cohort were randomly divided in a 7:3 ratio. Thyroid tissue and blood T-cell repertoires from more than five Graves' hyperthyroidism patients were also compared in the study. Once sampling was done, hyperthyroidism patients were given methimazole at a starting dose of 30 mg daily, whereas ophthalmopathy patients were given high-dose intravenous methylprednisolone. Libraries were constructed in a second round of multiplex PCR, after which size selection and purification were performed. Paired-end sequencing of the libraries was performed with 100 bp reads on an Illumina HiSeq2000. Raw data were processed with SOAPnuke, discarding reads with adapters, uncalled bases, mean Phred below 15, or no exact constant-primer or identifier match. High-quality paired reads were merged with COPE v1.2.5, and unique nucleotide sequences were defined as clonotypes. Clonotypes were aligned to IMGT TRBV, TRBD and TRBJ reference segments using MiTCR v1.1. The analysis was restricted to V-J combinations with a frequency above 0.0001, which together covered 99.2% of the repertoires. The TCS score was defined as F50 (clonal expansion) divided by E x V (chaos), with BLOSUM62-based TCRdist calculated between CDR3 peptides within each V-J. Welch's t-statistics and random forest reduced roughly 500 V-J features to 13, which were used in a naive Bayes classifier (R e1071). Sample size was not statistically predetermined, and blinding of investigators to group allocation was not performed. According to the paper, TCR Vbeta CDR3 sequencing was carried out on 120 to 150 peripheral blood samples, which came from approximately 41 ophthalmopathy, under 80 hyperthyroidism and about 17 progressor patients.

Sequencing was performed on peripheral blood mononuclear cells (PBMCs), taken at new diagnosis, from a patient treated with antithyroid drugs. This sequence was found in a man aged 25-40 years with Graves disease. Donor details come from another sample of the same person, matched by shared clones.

The CDR3: CAWRVPVRISPLHF. The DNA sequence is as follows: TGTGCCTGGAGGGTCCCCGTGAGGATTTCACCCCTCCACTTT. The chain is made from TRBV30 and TRBJ1-6, with no confidently assigned D gene. The CDR3 spans 14 residues, from the cysteine through the phenylalanine. Only the CDR3 DNA is retained, 42 bases long and in frame from the first base. Taken from the germline V gene (reference sequence), the CDR1 and CDR2 loops are GTSNPN and SVGIG. The junction carries 15 bases between V and J, which are trimmed by 3 bases and 9 bases respectively.